Listed below are T cell receptor beta chains from one sample, sequenced in a study of blood T cell repertoires in COVID-19. Repertoires were generated with immunoSEQ multiplex PCR, while TCRdb's copy carries only in-frame clones and drops some. The sample consists of about 160,000 clones, more than 80% of them appearing once. Sample: peripheral blood. The receptor source for this set is a man aged 65 to 85 with acute or convalescent COVID-19. The CDR3 runs from the conserved cysteine through the conserved F or W.

>TRBV18|TRBJ2-1
CASSPGTTTYNEQFF
>TRBV5-1|TRBJ2-1
CASSRDNHSYNEQFF
>TRBV24-1|TRBJ1-6
CATSDSGSPLHF
>TRBV5-1|TRBJ2-1
CASSLGELYNEQFF
>TRBV28|TRBJ2-7
CASNPGRYEQYF
>TRBV4-1|TRBJ2-2
CASSQANTGKVGELFF
>TRBV24-1|TRBJ2-1
CATSDLDGKYHNEQFF
>TRBV12-5|TRBJ2-7
CASGLVTGTGGTYEQYF
>TRBV9|TRBJ2-2
CASSVGYSMNTGELFF
>TRBV9|TRBJ2-1
CASSVRDSYKSSYNEQFF
>TRBV12-5|TRBJ2-3
CASAVGTGGLDTQYF
>TRBV9|TRBJ2-1
CASSVDRQTNNEQFF
>TRBV19|TRBJ2-3
CASSQGTDTQYF
>TRBV28|TRBJ2-7
CASSFSLATLSYEQYF
>TRBV12-5|TRBJ1-5
CASGFLGTDNQPQHF
>TRBV2|TRBJ2-7
CASSGRSGATHEQYF
>TRBV7-2|TRBJ1-2
CASSSGTGVYGYTF
>TRBV11-2|TRBJ1-2
CASRPGQVAEGYTF
>TRBV27|TRBJ2-1
CASSSSGRHEQFF
>TRBV28|TRBJ2-7
CASSPGGAYEQYF